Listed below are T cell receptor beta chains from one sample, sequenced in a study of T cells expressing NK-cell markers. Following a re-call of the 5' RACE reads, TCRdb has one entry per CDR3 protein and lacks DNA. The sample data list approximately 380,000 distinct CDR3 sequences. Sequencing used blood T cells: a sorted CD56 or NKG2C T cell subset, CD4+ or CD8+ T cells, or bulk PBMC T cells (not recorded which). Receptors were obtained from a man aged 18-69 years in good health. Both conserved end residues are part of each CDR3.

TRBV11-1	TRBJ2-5	CASSSNPTGTSGGRETQYF
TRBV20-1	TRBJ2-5	CSAVKGGETQYF
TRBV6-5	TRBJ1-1	CASSYSLSKMNTEAFF
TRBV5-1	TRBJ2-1	CASSLLGQGASEQFF
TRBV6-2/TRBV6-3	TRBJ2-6	CASSFPGTLALSGANVLTF
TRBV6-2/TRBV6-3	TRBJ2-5	CASSYALAEETQYF
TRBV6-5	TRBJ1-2	CASRTSGTGKDYGYTF
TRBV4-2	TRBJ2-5	CASSDRGGRETQYF
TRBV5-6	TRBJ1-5	CASSLVRGPRINQPQHF
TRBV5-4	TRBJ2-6	CASSGGTGGSGANVLTF
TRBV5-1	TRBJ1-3	CASTDRGPGNTIYF
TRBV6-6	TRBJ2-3	CASTSWAGTQYF
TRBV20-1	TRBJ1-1	CSAREGREAFF
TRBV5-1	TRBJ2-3	CATTSGDSDTQYF
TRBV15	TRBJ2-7	CATSRGVLIEQYF
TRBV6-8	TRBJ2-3	CASSRLHTDTQYF
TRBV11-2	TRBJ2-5	CASSLVGTGVQETQYF
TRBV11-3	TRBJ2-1	CASSLGSRDHEQFF
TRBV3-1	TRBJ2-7	CASSQDLTRKGSYEQYF
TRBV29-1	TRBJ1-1	CSAAPAGTEAFF
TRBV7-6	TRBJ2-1	CASSLVLGRPYNEQFF
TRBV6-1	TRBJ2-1	CASSARDGGYNEQFF
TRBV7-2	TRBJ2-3	CASSSPRTSGRDTQYF
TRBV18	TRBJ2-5	CASSPVQNEETQYF
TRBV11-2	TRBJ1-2	CASRPGQATYGYTF
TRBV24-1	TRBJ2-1	CATSDPRATTGRNEQFF
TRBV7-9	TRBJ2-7	CASSYGDRRTYEQYF
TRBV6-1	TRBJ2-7	CASRKILGTYEQYF
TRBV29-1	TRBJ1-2	CSVNRVSLAGYTF
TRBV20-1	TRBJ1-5	CSATDGSNQPQHF
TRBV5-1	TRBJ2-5	CASSLRDRGETQYF
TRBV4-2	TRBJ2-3	CASSWTSGDADTQYF
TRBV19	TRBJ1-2	CASSIVARVYYGYTF
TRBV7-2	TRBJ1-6	CASSLLSNNSPLHF
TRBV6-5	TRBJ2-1	CASSYSIGGRAGESEQFF
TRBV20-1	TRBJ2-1	CSARDASTLAGDVDEQFF
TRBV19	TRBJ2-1	CASSSQIGGGKFF
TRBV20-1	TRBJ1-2	CSATKQGDPIYGYTF
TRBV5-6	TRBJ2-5	CASSRRGGLARDQETQYF
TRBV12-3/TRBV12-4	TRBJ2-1	CASTQTGTSGGVKQFF
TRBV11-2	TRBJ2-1	CASSLVGSRVRSYNEQFF